This TCR beta chain was identified during a study of blood T cells in healthy people across ages. CDR3 length: 14 residues. In germline, CDR1 is PRHDT, CDR2 FYEKMQ (reference sequence). Trimming removed 4 bases from V and 0 bases from J, with 7 bases in between. Together with a sample-barcoded 5' primer, a J-beta primer mix was included in a second PCR lasting roughly 6 to 12 cycles. TCRdb re-derived calls from the 5' RACE reads in MiXCR, one entry per CDR3 protein. The sample gives approximately 800,000 distinct CDR3 sequences, around a quarter of which show up once; over 2.5% is in the top ten. This sample was also put to use in a study of T cells of mothers and their children.

This receptor was taken from a boy aged 10-17 years in good health. The chain uses TRBV13 and TRBJ1-5; D gene unclear. The sample was blood. CDR3 sequence reads: CASSYANSNQPQHF. The CDR3 nucleotides read TGTGCCAGCAGCTACGCGAATAGCAATCAGCCCCAGCATTTT.